The 27 T cell receptor beta chains below come from one sample, sequenced in a study of patients with pleural tuberculosis. From the reads, TCRdb called clonotypes with MiXCR, one entry per CDR3 protein. The table lists approximately 50,000 distinct CDR3 sequences, around 7% of them singletons. The receptors derive from a human donor with pleural tuberculosis.

This clonotype was recorded many times. The chain joins TRBV11-2 to TRBJ2-1, with 9 positions matching TRBD2. V was clipped by 8 bases and J by 2 bases; unmatched bases: 1. The V gene's germline CDR1 is SGHAT and CDR2 FQNNGV. The CDR3 totals 13 residues. CDR3 coding DNA: TGTGCCAGCTCTAGCGGGACCTACAATGAGCAGTTCTTC. Translating gives CASSSGTYNEQFF.

This clonotype was counted at least ten times. The chain couples TRBV20-1 to TRBJ2-7; 8 nucleotides match TRBD2. This CDR3 region has 12 residues. The ends lost 0 bases at V and 6 bases at J; junction bases unmatched: 1. The V gene's germline CDR1 is DFQATT and CDR2 SNEGSKA (reference sequence). The CDR3 is CSARESGSEQYV. The CDR3 DNA is TGCAGTGCTAGAGAGAGCGGGAGCGAGCAGTACGTC.

This clonotype has just a few counts. The chain carries TRBV12-3 or TRBV12-4 and TRBJ1-2; TRBD1 might be the D (5 bases). The CDR3 sequence is 14 residues long. V lost 3 bases to trimming and J lost 8 bases, with 16 bases between them. The CDR3 here is CASSLTEMYKGYTF. CDR3 nucleotide sequence: TGTGCCAGCAGTTTGACAGAGATGTATAAAGGCTACACCTTC.

V usage is TRBV11-1 and J usage is TRBJ2-5, with a possible D match to TRBD2 (5 bases). This CDR3 is 14 amino acids long. Germline V gene lookup returns CDR1 SGHAT and CDR2 FQDESV (reference sequence). Trimming took off 2 bases at V and 5 bases at J, with 12 bases between the two ends. In nucleotides, the CDR3 is TGTGCCAGCAGCTTATTTGAGGGTTCGGAGACCCAGTACTTC. Protein: CASSLFEGSETQYF.

The chain employs TRBV20-1 and TRBJ2-3; 7 nucleotides line up with TRBD1. Germline lookup yields CDR1 DFQATT and CDR2 SNEGSKA (reference sequence). This CDR3 is built from 13 residues. J was trimmed by 9 bases and V by 6 bases; bases with no gene match: 12. In nucleotides, the CDR3 is TGCAGTGCAGGGACAGCCGGACAGAGGACGCAGTATTTT. It specifies CSAGTAGQRTQYF.

This clonotype has at least ten counts. This chain connects TRBV19 to TRBJ1-2; 7 nucleotides match TRBD1. The CDR3 length is 15 residues. V shed 0 bases, J shed 4 bases, and the junction held 5 bases outside the gene matches. Looked up from germline, CDR1 is LNHDA and CDR2 is SQIVND (reference sequence). The CDR3 protein is CASSIERTGLYGYTF. The CDR3 nucleotides read TGTGCCAGTAGTATAGAACGGACAGGACTCTATGGCTACACCTTC.

There are many counts of this clonotype. The rearrangement links TRBV7-9 to TRBJ1-1; D gene uncertain. V was trimmed by 5 bases and J by 5 bases, leaving 6 bases between them. Germline V gives CDR1 SEHNR, CDR2 FQNEAQ (reference sequence). This CDR3 has 11 residues. DNA for the CDR3: TGTGCCAGCAGCCGACCTACTGAAGCTTTCTTT. It specifies CASSRPTEAFF.

This clonotype was counted only a few times. The V gene is TRBV11-2, the J gene TRBJ2-3, with D possibly TRBD2 on 6 matching bases. V was cut by 5 bases and J by 4 bases, with 10 bases left in between. The CDR3 runs to 13 residues. CDR1 is SGHAT and CDR2 is FQNNGV in the germline V gene. DNA of the CDR3: TGTGCCAGCAGCCTACGACTAGCAGATACGCAGTATTTT. It translates to CASSLRLADTQYF.

Written as DNA, the CDR3 is TGCCAGGCGGGGGTGGATTTGAACACTGAAGCTTTCTTT. It codes for CQAGVDLNTEAFF. The chain is built from TRBV29-1 and TRBJ1-1; TRBD1 might be the D (5 bases). This CDR3 spans 13 amino acids. Germline V gives CDR1 SQVTM, CDR2 ANQGSEA.

The sample holds many counts of this clonotype. The chain uses TRBV20-1 and TRBJ1-5; D is unresolved. The CDR3 loop spans 15 amino acids. CDR1 and CDR2 from the germline V gene are DFQATT and SNEGSKA (reference sequence). V was clipped by 1 base and J by 4 bases, with 14 bases between them. This chain's CDR3 is CSARVGLGENQPQHF. The CDR3 nucleotides read TGCAGTGCTAGAGTCGGGTTGGGTGAGAATCAGCCCCAGCATTTT.

This clonotype has at least ten counts. The J gene is TRBJ2-3, the V gene TRBV27; 9 bases line up with TRBD1. Unmatched junction bases numbered 7, after V lost 6 bases and J lost 3 bases. CDR3 length: 15 residues. Germline V lookup: CDR1 MNHEY, CDR2 SMNVEV (reference sequence). CDR3 DNA: TGTGCCAGCAGGCGCGGACAGGGGCGTACAGATACGCAGTATTTT. Its translation: CASRRGQGRTDTQYF.

This clonotype was found many times. V usage is TRBV11-2 and J usage is TRBJ2-5; 8 bases match TRBD1. The V segment lost 1 base and the J segment 9 bases; nucleotides outside the gene matches: 10. CDR1 is SGHAT, CDR2 FQNNGV, per germline. This CDR3 has 15 amino acids. In nucleotides, the CDR3 is TGTGCCAGCAGCTTAGTTCCTGGGGCAGGGGGCCCCCAGTACTTC. Its protein is CASSLVPGAGGPQYF.

This clonotype occurred many times. The chain uses TRBV29-1 and TRBJ1-1, with 7 bases lining up with TRBD1. Germline V gene sequence: CDR1 SQVTM, CDR2 ANQGSEA. The V and J ends lost 7 bases and 1 base, in that order; junction bases with no gene match: 3. This CDR3 is built from 12 residues. This CDR3 reads CSARQGNTEAFF. CDR3 nucleotide sequence: TGCAGCGCTAGACAGGGGAACACTGAAGCTTTCTTT.

This clonotype has at least ten counts. The genes are TRBV20-1 and TRBJ2-1; TRBD1 matches at 8 bases. The CDR3 has 14 amino acids. Germline assignment: CDR1 DFQATT and CDR2 SNEGSKA (reference sequence). The V segment lost 5 bases and the J segment 0 bases; nucleotides outside the gene matches: 3. CDR3: CSARDRLSYNEQFF. CDR3 DNA sequence: TGCAGTGCTCGGGACAGGCTCTCCTACAATGAGCAGTTCTTC.

At least ten counts were recorded for this clonotype. CDR3 protein: CASHRQGDTDTQYF. CDR3 in DNA: TGTGCCAGCCACCGACAGGGTGACACAGATACGCAGTATTTT. The rearrangement uses TRBV11-1 and TRBJ2-3, with 7 bases lining up with TRBD1. The CDR3 sequence is 14 residues long. V was clipped by 8 bases and J by 2 bases; unmatched bases: 7. Germline CDR1 reads SGHAT; CDR2 reads FQDESV (reference sequence).

This clonotype was counted many times. The gene calls are TRBV14 and TRBJ2-1, with 7 bases matching TRBD2. V was clipped by 1 base and J by 9 bases; unmatched bases: 15. Germline V CDR1 and CDR2: SGHDN, FVKESK. The CDR3 runs 17 residues. In DNA form, the CDR3 reads TGTGCCAGCAGCCAAGGTTTAGGAGCGGGATGCCGTATTGAGCAGTTCTTC. Its translation: CASSQGLGAGCRIEQFF. Complete variable domain (other parts from reference TRBV14 and TRBJ2-1): EAGVTQFPSHSVIEKGQTVTLRCDPISGHDNLYWYRRVMGKEIKFLLHFVKESKQDESGMPNNRFLAERTGGTYSTLKVQPAELEDSGVYFCASSQGLGAGCRIEQFFGPGTRLTVL.

This chain uses TRBV3-1 with TRBJ2-7; the D call may be TRBD1 or TRBD2 (5 bases each). Germline V gene data show CDR1 as LGHDT and CDR2 as YNNKEL (reference sequence). CDR3 size: 14 residues. V lost 7 bases and J 2 bases, leaving 15 bases between the germline ends. CDR3 in amino acids: CASTPGTNAYEQYF. The CDR3 DNA follows: TGTGCCAGCACCCCCGGGACCAACGCCTACGAGCAGTACTTC.

This clonotype was found a few times. The rearrangement joins TRBV12-3 or TRBV12-4 to TRBJ2-3, with 9 bases aligning to TRBD2. The CDR3 is made up of 14 amino acids. The junction had 3 bases not matched to a gene; V was cut back by 3 bases and J by 5 bases. The CDR3 coding sequence is TGTGCCAGCAGTTTGGCGGGAGGGGTAGATACGCAGTATTTT. Its translation is CASSLAGGVDTQYF.

This clonotype turned up a few times. The gene calls are TRBV30 and TRBJ1-5; D is unclear. The CDR3 consists of 15 residues. The germline V and J ends were trimmed by 5 bases and 0 bases, with 14 bases remaining between them. Germline lookup yields CDR1 GTSNPN and CDR2 SVGIG (reference sequence). The CDR3 bases are TGTGCCTGGTACTCCGTGGATGATAGCAATCAGCCCCAGCATTTT. Residues: CAWYSVDDSNQPQHF.

This clonotype has ten or more counts. V is TRBV11-2 and J is TRBJ2-7; no reliable D call. V was pared by 3 bases and J by 6 bases, with 6 bases between. Germline V gene sequence: CDR1 SGHAT, CDR2 FQNNGV. This CDR3 has 11 residues. The CDR3 loop reads CASSFRGEQYF. CDR3 sequence (DNA): TGTGCCAGCAGCTTCCGTGGCGAGCAGTACTTC.

Regarding this clonotype: A much bigger clone sits one base away, suggesting this may be a read error. This rearrangement joins TRBV6-2 or TRBV6-3 to TRBJ2-5, with unresolved D. Looked up from germline, CDR1 is MNHEY and CDR2 is SVGEGT. Between the trimmed V and J ends, which lost 8 bases and 0 bases, there was a span of 10 bases. The CDR3 loop spans 13 amino acids. CDR3 in amino acids: CASGSLDQETQYF. The CDR3 DNA sequence: TGTGCCAGCGGTTCCTTAGACCAAGAGACCCAGTACTTC.

This clonotype was observed many times. The rearrangement joins TRBV2 to TRBJ2-7; D might be TRBD1 (6 bases). Germline V gene lookup returns CDR1 SNHLY and CDR2 FYNNEI. Trimming shortened V by 6 bases and J by 6 bases, and 18 bases separated the two germline ends. The CDR3 runs to 14 residues. CDR3: CASSAGTSRTEQYF. The DNA for the CDR3 is TGTGCCAGCAGCGCCGGGACATCACGGACCGAGCAGTACTTC. The variable domain in full, with the rest retrieved from reference TRBV2 and TRBJ2-7, is EPEVTQTPSHQVTQMGQEVILRCVPISNHLYFYWYRQILGQKVEFLVSFYNNEISEKSEIFDDQFSVERPDGSNFTLKIRSTKLEDSAMYFCASSAGTSRTEQYFGPGTRLTVT.

This clonotype was recorded at least ten times. The rearrangement uses TRBV2 and TRBJ2-1; D uncertain. The ends were cut back, 5 bases at V and 9 bases at J, with 8 bases in the middle. There are 11 residues in the CDR3. In germline, CDR1 is SNHLY, CDR2 FYNNEI. Written as DNA, the CDR3 is TGTGCCAGCAGTTCAGTGGCTGAGCAGTTCTTC. Protein product: CASSSVAEQFF. The variable domain in full, completed from reference TRBV2 and TRBJ2-1, reads EPEVTQTPSHQVTQMGQEVILRCVPISNHLYFYWYRQILGQKVEFLVSFYNNEISEKSEIFDDQFSVERPDGSNFTLKIRSTKLEDSAMYFCASSSVAEQFFGPGTRLTVL.

This clonotype was found many times. V and J are TRBV20-1 and TRBJ2-2, with D uncertain. The germline V gene has CDR1 DFQATT and CDR2 SNEGSKA (reference sequence). The V end lost 1 base, the J end lost 14 bases, and 17 bases lay between the germline ends. The CDR3 has 13 amino acids. CDR3 sequence (DNA): TGCAGTGCTAGAGTCGTCGGAACGACTGACCTGTTTTTT. As protein: CSARVVGTTDLFF.

This clonotype was seen repeatedly, ten times or more. V gene TRBV10-3 combines with J gene TRBJ2-5; tentative D call: TRBD1 (7 bases). The CDR3 has 11 residues. Germline CDR1 and CDR2: ENHRY and SYGVKD. Trimming cost V 8 bases and J 5 bases, with 9 bases left between them. CDR3 bases: TGTGCCATCGGAGGGGGCGAGACCCAGTACTTC. Translated: CAIGGGETQYF.

This clonotype occurred many times. The chain is built from TRBV2 and TRBJ1-1; possible D gene TRBD1, 5 bases. Germline V gene sequence: CDR1 SNHLY, CDR2 FYNNEI. The CDR3 is made up of 12 amino acids. V lost 6 bases and J 10 bases, leaving 15 bases between the germline ends. CDR3 in DNA: TGTGCCAGCAGCCTAACCTCTGGGGGAGCTTTCTTT. As protein: CASSLTSGGAFF.

Ten or more counts support this clonotype. The V and J genes are TRBV11-2 and TRBJ2-3, with D possibly matching TRBD2 (5 bases). Germline CDR1 and CDR2: SGHAT and FQNNGV. V was cut by 0 bases and J by 6 bases, with 10 bases left in between. The CDR3 covers 14 residues. CDR3 amino acids: CASSLEREVDTQYF. Written as DNA, the CDR3 is TGTGCCAGCAGCTTAGAACGGGAAGTGGATACGCAGTATTTT. Together with reference TRBV11-2 and TRBJ2-3, the CDR3 gives the full variable domain: EAGVAQSPRYKIIEKRQSVAFWCNPISGHATLYWYQQILGQGPKLLIQFQNNGVVDDSQLPKDRFSAERLKGVDSTLKIQPAKLEDSAVYLCASSLEREVDTQYFGPGTRLTVL.